This T cell receptor (beta chain) was identified during a study of T cell responses to AZD1222 COVID-19 vaccine. Germline V lookup: CDR1 MDHEN, CDR2 SYDVKM. CDR3 size: 13 residues. V lost 6 bases and J 6 bases, leaving 14 bases between the germline ends. A remark on this clone: Its antigen is currently unknown.

General study findings and limits: Spike was spanned by vaccine-associated CD4 TCRs, with dominance at 160-218 and 743-854.

The data were produced by immunoSEQ multiplex PCR, yet TCRdb's version contains in-frame clones alone and is incomplete. Of some 150,000 clones in the sample, about 92% were seen once. The sequence was obtained from an adult in good health. The chain joins TRBV28 to TRBJ1-2; possible D gene TRBD1, 6 bases. The sequences come from peripheral blood, collected on day 0 of MenACWY control vaccination. Written as DNA, the CDR3 is TGTGCCAGCAGCCCCAGGGGATCCGATGGCTACACCTTC. It translates to CASSPRGSDGYTF.